A selection of T cell receptor beta chains follows, all from one sample in a study of control samples from healthy donors and cancer patients. Repertoires were generated with immunoSEQ multiplex PCR, while TCRdb's copy carries only in-frame clones and drops some. The repertoire includes 75,000 to 95,000 clones, just over 90% of them detected once, and about 4% sits in the top ten. The sample taken for sequencing was blood. The receptors here all came from a woman aged 18-30 years in good health. The CDR3 runs from the conserved cysteine through the conserved F or W. A D gene is named only where the DNA matches it firmly. Some rows mark clone size as missing; the rest say once, few, many or name a class of expanded clone.

j_gene,abundance,v_gene,d_gene,CDR3nt,CDR3aa
TRBJ2-7,.,TRBV2,.,TGTGCCAGCAGCCAAGACCGTGCATCGTCCTACGAGCAGTACTTC,CASSQDRASSYEQYF
TRBJ1-2,.,TRBV5-8,TRBD1,TGTGCCAGCAGCTTGCGGGACAGGGGTTTAGGCTACACCTTC,CASSLRDRGLGYTF
TRBJ1-1,once,TRBV6-1,TRBD1,TGTGCCAGCAGTGAAAAAAAGGGACAGGGGAACACTGAAGCTTTCTTT,CASSEKKGQGNTEAFF
TRBJ2-7,.,TRBV4-1,.,TGCGCCAGCAGCCACGGCCTCCCCTCCTCCGAGCAGTACTTC,CASSHGLPSSEQYF
TRBJ2-1,.,TRBV19,.,TGTGCCAGTAGTATCGGGAATGAGCAGTTCTTC,CASSIGNEQFF
TRBJ1-4,.,TRBV9,.,TGTGCCAGCAGCTCACGGACAGAAACTAATGAAAAACTGTTTTTT,CASSSRTETNEKLFF
TRBJ2-2,.,TRBV11-3,TRBD1,TGTGCCAGCAGCGCTCCCGGGACAGGGGAAACCGGGGAGCTGTTTTTT,CASSAPGTGETGELFF
TRBJ1-2,.,TRBV5-4,.,TGTGCCAGCAGCTTACAGACGGGTCTTGGCTATGGCTACACCTTC,CASSLQTGLGYGYTF
TRBJ1-5,.,TRBV28,.,TGTGCCAGCAGTTTACCGGACGGCTACAATCAGCCCCAGCATTTT,CASSLPDGYNQPQHF
TRBJ2-2,.,TRBV11-2,TRBD2,TGTGCCAGCAGTGCTAGCGGGGACGGCACCGGGGAGCTGTTTTTT,CASSASGDGTGELFF
TRBJ2-5,.,TRBV11-2,.,TGTGCCAGCAGCCGGGACATACAAGAGACCCAGTACTTC,CASSRDIQETQYF
TRBJ2-7,once,TRBV2,TRBD2,TGTGCCTCTCAGGGTCCAGCGGGGGGTACCAGCTCCTACGAGCAGTACTTC,CASQGPAGGTSSYEQYF
TRBJ1-1,.,TRBV10-3,TRBD1,TGTGCCATCGTGGACAGGGCGGACACTGAAGCTTTCTTT,CAIVDRADTEAFF
TRBJ1-1,.,TRBV6-5,.,TGTGCCAGCAGTAGCAGTTGGGACCCTGAAGCTTTCTTT,CASSSSWDPEAFF
TRBJ1-1,.,TRBV27,.,TGTGCCAGCAGTTTAGGACAGAACACTGAAGCTTTCTTT,CASSLGQNTEAFF
TRBJ2-2,.,TRBV2,TRBD2,TGTGCCAGCAGTATAAGCGGGGGGGCCTGGCTGTTTTTT,CASSISGGAWLFF
TRBJ2-3,.,TRBV7-2,.,TGTGCCAGCAGCTTAGTGCGGGTTCGCACAGATACGCAGTATTTT,CASSLVRVRTDTQYF
TRBJ2-7,.,TRBV9,.,TGTGCCAGCAGCGCTGGGACGGACCTTTCCTACGAGCAGTACTTC,CASSAGTDLSYEQYF
TRBJ2-3,.,TRBV20-1,.,TGCAGTGCTAGTCCGGGGGCACGCACAGATACGCAGTATTTT,CSASPGARTDTQYF
TRBJ1-1,.,TRBV5-6,.,TGTGCCAGCAGCTTTTCTGCAGTGAACACTGAAGCTTTCTTT,CASSFSAVNTEAFF
TRBJ2-7,.,TRBV27,.,TGTGCCAGCAGTTTAACTGATACCTACGAGCAGTACTTC,CASSLTDTYEQYF
TRBJ1-1,once,TRBV9,.,TGTGCCAGCAGCGCGCCAGGGAAGACGGAAGCTTTCTTT,CASSAPGKTEAFF
TRBJ1-1,.,TRBV4-1,.,TGCGCCAGCAGCCAAGGGGGCGCTGAAGCTTTCTTT,CASSQGGAEAFF
TRBJ2-1,once,TRBV27,.,TGTGCCAGCAGTTTATCCTTCGGACAAGAGCAGTTCTTC,CASSLSFGQEQFF
TRBJ1-1,.,TRBV14,.,TGTGCCAGCAGCCTGGGAAGTATCGGAGCTTTCTTT,CASSLGSIGAFF
TRBJ1-6,.,TRBV5-1,.,TGCGCCAGCAGCTTGGAAGGTGATTATAATTCACCCCTCCACTTT,CASSLEGDYNSPLHF
TRBJ1-5,.,TRBV6-5,.,TGTGCCAGCAGAGACAGCGCCAGCCAGCCCCAGCATTTT,CASRDSASQPQHF
TRBJ1-1,.,TRBV3-1/TRBV3-2,TRBD1,TGTGCCAGCAGACCTAGTCCCGGGACAGGAGCGAACACTGAAGCTTTCTTT,CASRPSPGTGANTEAFF
TRBJ1-2,.,TRBV11-2,.,TGTGCCAGCAGCTTAAGCCTAGACACTTCTTATGGCTACACCTTC,CASSLSLDTSYGYTF
TRBJ1-1,.,TRBV12-5,.,TGTGCTAGTGGTTTGGTACTTGGGCAACTGAACACTGAAGCTTTCTTT,CASGLVLGQLNTEAFF
TRBJ2-5,.,TRBV6-8,TRBD2,TGTGCCAGCAGCCTCGGACTAGCCCTGCTTATCCAAGAGACCCAGTACTTC,CASSLGLALLIQETQYF
TRBJ1-1,.,TRBV3-1/TRBV3-2,TRBD1,TGTGCCAGCAGCCAAGATTTTACAGGGGACACTGAAGCTTTCTTT,CASSQDFTGDTEAFF
TRBJ1-1,.,TRBV18,.,TGTGCCAGCTCACCATCAGTAACGGGAACTGAAGCTTTCTTT,CASSPSVTGTEAFF
TRBJ1-2,.,TRBV5-6,TRBD1,TGTGCCAGCAGCAGTCGGGGACAGGGGGGATTTGGGGACTATGGCTACACCTTC,CASSSRGQGGFGDYGYTF
TRBJ1-1,.,TRBV5-6,.,TGTGCCAGCAGCTTGAAACCGAACACTGAAGCTTTCTTT,CASSLKPNTEAFF
TRBJ2-1,.,TRBV4-2,TRBD2,TGTGCCAGCAGCCCCAAACCAACTAGCGGGGGTCTCTATGAGCAGTTCTTC,CASSPKPTSGGLYEQFF
TRBJ1-3,.,TRBV12-3/TRBV12-4,.,TGTGCCAGCAGTGTCTATTCTGGAAACACCATATATTTT,CASSVYSGNTIYF
TRBJ2-7,.,TRBV3-1/TRBV3-2,TRBD2,TGTGCCAGCAGCCCGGGTCTAGCGGCTTCCTACGAGCAGTACTTC,CASSPGLAASYEQYF
TRBJ1-1,.,TRBV6-5,.,TGTGCCAGCAGGGACAGCATGAACACTGAAGCTTTCTTT,CASRDSMNTEAFF
TRBJ1-4,once,TRBV18,.,TGTGCCAGCTCACCCGGTCCCGGTGAAAAACTGTTTTTT,CASSPGPGEKLFF
TRBJ1-2,.,TRBV4-1,.,TGCGCCAGCAGCCTTCGGACGGACAACTATGGCTACACCTTC,CASSLRTDNYGYTF
TRBJ1-2,.,TRBV7-3,.,TGTGCCAGCAGCCCCCGCGGAGGGTCCAACTATGGCTACACCTTC,CASSPRGGSNYGYTF
TRBJ2-7,.,TRBV6-5,TRBD1,TGTGCCAGCAGCCGGGACAGGCACTACGAGCAGTACTTC,CASSRDRHYEQYF
TRBJ2-3,.,TRBV7-9,.,TGTGCCAGCAGCTCCCGTGTCGGGGGAGCGCAGTATTTT,CASSSRVGGAQYF
TRBJ1-1,.,TRBV11-2,.,TGTGCCAGCAGCTTAGAACAGGGCGCTGAAGCTTTCTTT,CASSLEQGAEAFF
TRBJ2-5,.,TRBV7-8,TRBD1,TGTGCCAGCAGCCCGACAGGGCTACAGACCCAGTACTTC,CASSPTGLQTQYF
TRBJ1-2,.,TRBV6-2/TRBV6-3,.,TGTGCCAGCAGTTCGTATGGGGGGCGCGCCTATGGCTACACCTTC,CASSSYGGRAYGYTF
TRBJ2-3,.,TRBV12-5,.,TGTGCTAGTGCCCTCCCTTCGAACGCAGATACGCAGTATTTT,CASALPSNADTQYF
TRBJ1-2,.,TRBV4-1,.,TGCGCCAGCAGCCCGGGATATGGGGGGGCAGGTGGCTACACCTTC,CASSPGYGGAGGYTF
TRBJ2-7,.,TRBV18,TRBD1,TGTGCCAGCTCTCCAGGACAGGTTGACGAGCAGTACTTC,CASSPGQVDEQYF
TRBJ1-2,once,TRBV2,.,TGTGCCAGCAGGAAAGACCAGGCCGCCTATGGCTACACCTTC,CASRKDQAAYGYTF
TRBJ2-7,.,TRBV9,.,TGTGCCAGCAGCGTAGCGGGCTACGAGCAGTACTTC,CASSVAGYEQYF
TRBJ1-1,.,TRBV5-1,.,TGCGCCAGCAGCTTGGGCCCGGGGGCGATGAACACTGAAGCTTTCTTT,CASSLGPGAMNTEAFF
TRBJ2-1,.,TRBV4-2,.,TGTGCCAGCAGCCAAGATCCAACCGGCTCCTACAATGAGCAGTTCTTC,CASSQDPTGSYNEQFF
TRBJ1-5,.,TRBV6-5,.,TGTGCCAGCACCCTCGACCGGGGAAGCAATCAGCCCCAGCATTTT,CASTLDRGSNQPQHF
TRBJ2-3,.,TRBV4-2,.,TGTGCCAGCAGCCAGAGCTCCCCTGGAAGCGCAGATACGCAGTATTTT,CASSQSSPGSADTQYF
TRBJ1-2,.,TRBV10-3,TRBD1,TGTGCCATCCTACCCCGACAGGGCCTGGACTATGGCTACACCTTC,CAILPRQGLDYGYTF
TRBJ1-2,.,TRBV12-3/TRBV12-4,.,TGTGCCAGCACCACCCGAAGGACGGATGGCTACACCTTC,CASTTRRTDGYTF